Reported below is one TCR beta chain. This sample is drawn from a study of blood T cell repertoires in COVID-19. Study information: Spain, Italy and the United States supplied samples that represented acute and convalescent COVID-19. Sources were T cells, B-cell-depleted T cells, or PBMCs; the material itself was cDNA or gDNA.

Per the original methods: Reference gene primers were amplified, and this amplification served to estimate nucleated cell counts. Only in-frame clones appear in the TCRdb table, and some are missing; sequencing was by immunoSEQ multiplex PCR. Clone size and the V and J calls come from that table; the DNA yielded D and trimming. The data contain 40,000 or so clones, 80% to 90% of them singletons. Germline CDR1 is MDHEN and CDR2 is SYDVKM. Trimming stripped 4 bases from V and 2 bases from J, with 11 bases between. The CDR3 totals 15 residues. The source is a woman aged 70 to 79 in a cohort sampled during active COVID-19. Sequenced input: peripheral blood. The rearrangement joins TRBV28 to TRBJ2-2, with D perhaps TRBD2 (6 bases). CDR3 DNA: TGTGCCAGCAGTTCTCCGGGACTTAACACCGGGGAGCTGTTTTTT. Translated: CASSSPGLNTGELFF.